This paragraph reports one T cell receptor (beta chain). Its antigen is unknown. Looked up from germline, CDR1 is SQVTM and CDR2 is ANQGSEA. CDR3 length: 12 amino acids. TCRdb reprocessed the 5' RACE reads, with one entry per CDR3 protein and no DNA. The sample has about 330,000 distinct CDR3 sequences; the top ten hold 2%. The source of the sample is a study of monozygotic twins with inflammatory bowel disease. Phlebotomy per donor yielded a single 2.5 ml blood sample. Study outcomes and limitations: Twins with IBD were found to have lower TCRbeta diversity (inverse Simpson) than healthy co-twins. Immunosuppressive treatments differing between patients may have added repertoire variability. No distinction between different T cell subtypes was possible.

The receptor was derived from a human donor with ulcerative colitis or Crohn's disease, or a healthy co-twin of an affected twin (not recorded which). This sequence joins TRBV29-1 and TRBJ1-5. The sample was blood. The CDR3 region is CSVGNDNQPQYF.